These 27 T cell receptor beta chains originate from one sample sequenced in a study of Ad26.COV2.S vaccination and SARS-CoV-2 variants. TCRdb's table, derived via immunoSEQ multiplex PCR, lists solely in-frame clones and lacks some. The sample has 180,000 or so clones, approximately 90% seen once; the top ten hold 5.9%. Sample: peripheral blood, taken after recovery from COVID-19. These receptors came from a human donor who had recovered from COVID-19.

The chain recombines TRBV2 with TRBJ2-5; 7 bases agree with TRBD1. The germline CDR1 and CDR2 sequences are SNHLY and FYNNEI. The CDR3 is 13 residues long. The V and J ends lost 6 bases and 5 bases, in that order; junction bases with no gene match: 6. This CDR3 is CASSLQGQETQYF. The CDR3 DNA follows: TGTGCCAGCAGCCTACAGGGACAGGAGACCCAGTACTTC.

This clone was found once. The chain uses TRBV3-1 (or the pseudogene TRBV3-2) and TRBJ1-2; D is uncertain. The CDR3 spans 13 residues. V was clipped by 2 bases and J by 4 bases, with 8 bases between them. Germline CDR1 and CDR2: LGHDT and YNNKEL (reference sequence). CDR3 residues: CASSQIQTYGYTF. CDR3 bases: TGTGCCAGCAGCCAAATACAGACCTATGGCTACACCTTC.

The V gene is TRBV5-6, the J gene TRBJ2-3, with D unresolved. The CDR3 consists of 15 residues. V was trimmed by 0 bases and J by 0 bases, leaving 8 bases between them. In germline, CDR1 is SGHDT, CDR2 YYEEEE. CDR3 sequence reads: CASSLGLTSTDTQYF. The CDR3 DNA is TGTGCCAGCAGCTTGGGACTGACTAGCACAGATACGCAGTATTTT.

The J gene is TRBJ2-5, the V gene TRBV9, with D possibly matching TRBD2 (6 bases). The length of the CDR3 is 16 residues. Germline V CDR1 and CDR2: SGDLS, YYNGEE. V lost 0 bases and J 3 bases, leaving 15 bases between the germline ends. The chain's CDR3 is CASSVETGARKETQYF. CDR3 DNA sequence: TGTGCCAGCAGCGTAGAAACGGGAGCGAGAAAAGAGACCCAGTACTTC.

The V and J genes are TRBV27 and TRBJ2-7, with D perhaps matching TRBD2 (6 bases). V was cut by 4 bases and J by 6 bases, with 19 bases left in between. The germline V gene encodes CDR1 MNHEY and CDR2 SMNVEV (reference sequence). This CDR3 comprises 15 residues. The CDR3 DNA reads TGTGCCAGCAGTTCCTCAGCGGGCGTTGGGGGCGAGCAGTACTTC. This sequence encodes CASSSSAGVGGEQYF.

This chain links TRBV11-2 with TRBJ2-4; 11 bases are a match to TRBD2. Germline V CDR1 and CDR2: SGHAT, FQNNGV. This CDR3 contains 19 residues. V lost 2 bases to trimming and J lost 0 bases; unmatched junction nucleotides: 9. CDR3 nucleotides: TGTGCCAGCAGCTTACGTTTAGCGGGAGGGTCGGTAGCCAAAAACATTCAGTACTTC. This codes for CASSLRLAGGSVAKNIQYF.

The chain combines TRBV7-8 with TRBJ2-7, with 8 bases matching TRBD1. Trimming at V came to 5 bases and at J to 3 bases, leaving 9 bases not matched to a gene. The CDR3 runs 15 residues. Germline-derived CDR1 and CDR2 are SGHVS and FQNEAQ. The CDR3 protein is CASSAPGQEHYEQYF. The DNA of the CDR3 is TGTGCCAGCAGCGCACCGGGACAGGAGCACTACGAGCAGTACTTC.

The chain employs TRBV27 and TRBJ2-1; 11 bases line up with TRBD1. The CDR3 covers 15 residues. CDR1 and CDR2 from the germline V gene are MNHEY and SMNVEV (reference sequence). Germline trimming cut 5 bases from V and 7 bases from J; bases unmatched to any gene: 7. CDR3 in DNA: TGTGCCAGCAGTCCTGGGACAGGGGGATCGAATGAGCAGTTCTTC. Translating it yields CASSPGTGGSNEQFF.

A single count supports this clone. This chain links TRBV27 with TRBJ2-3, with 11 bases that match TRBD2. Germline CDR1 is MNHEY and CDR2 is SMNVEV (reference sequence). With 5 bases clipped from V and 4 bases from J, the junction kept 8 bases outside the gene matches. The CDR3 is 16 amino acids. The CDR3 here is CASSVSGLADPDTQYF. The CDR3 nucleotides read TGTGCCAGCAGTGTCTCGGGACTAGCGGACCCAGATACGCAGTATTTT.

V is TRBV14 and J is TRBJ1-1; no definite D call. Germline CDR1 is SGHDN and CDR2 is FVKESK. This CDR3 is built from 17 residues. V was pared by 0 bases and J by 2 bases, with 16 bases between. CDR3 sequence: CASSQDYGWGTNTEAFF. The CDR3 DNA reads TGTGCCAGCAGCCAAGATTACGGGTGGGGAACAAACACTGAAGCTTTCTTT.

This clone has only a few counts. V usage is TRBV2 and J usage is TRBJ2-2; D remains ambiguous. The V end lost 6 bases, the J end lost 0 bases, and 8 bases lay between the germline ends. Germline lookup yields CDR1 SNHLY and CDR2 FYNNEI. This CDR3 region has 14 residues. The CDR3 DNA sequence: TGTGCCAGCAGCAAAGGGACGAACACCGGGGAGCTGTTTTTT. It translates to CASSKGTNTGELFF.

The chain combines TRBV6-5 with TRBJ2-1, with a possible D match to TRBD1 (5 bases). This CDR3 has 11 residues. Trimming stripped 6 bases from V and 9 bases from J, with 9 bases between. From germline, CDR1 is MNHEY and CDR2 SVGAGI. The CDR3 sequence is CASSQGTEQFF. The DNA for the CDR3 is TGTGCCAGCAGCCAGGGTACTGAGCAGTTCTTC.

This clone was recorded only once. The chain is built from TRBV29-1 and TRBJ2-2; TRBD2 is a possible D gene (6 bases). This CDR3 has 18 amino acids. The ends were cut back, 0 bases at V and 5 bases at J, with 22 bases in the middle. Germline V gene data show CDR1 as SQVTM and CDR2 as ANQGSEA. Written as DNA, the CDR3 is TGCAGCGTTGAAGATCGGCCAGCGGGCATCTCCGGAACCGGGGAGCTGTTTTTT. Translated, it gives CSVEDRPAGISGTGELFF.

J is TRBJ1-1 and V is TRBV19; maybe TRBD1 (6 bases). The CDR3 has 15 amino acids. Trimming stripped 3 bases from V and 6 bases from J, with 17 bases between. Per germline, CDR1 LNHDA and CDR2 SQIVND (reference sequence). CDR3 sequence (DNA): TGTGCCAGTAGTATCTCGGCAGGGGCTGCACCTGAAGCTTTCTTT. Translation: CASSISAGAAPEAFF.

The J gene is TRBJ1-5, the V gene TRBV28, with D possibly being TRBD1 (5 bases). Trimming shortened V by 11 bases and J by 0 bases, and 8 bases separated the two germline ends. CDR1 is MDHEN, CDR2 SYDVKM, per germline. CDR3 size: 12 residues. The CDR3 nucleotides are TGTGCCTCGAGGGGTAGCAATCAGCCCCAGCATTTT. Amino acids: CASRGSNQPQHF.

V and J are TRBV10-3 and TRBJ2-7; TRBD1 matches 10 bases. J gave up 7 bases and V 3 bases, and 6 bases lay outside the gene matches. Looked up from germline, CDR1 is ENHRY and CDR2 is SYGVKD. CDR3 length equals 14 residues. CDR3 loop: CAISDSGQGNEQYF. The CDR3 bases are TGTGCCATCAGTGATTCGGGACAGGGGAATGAGCAGTACTTC.

V usage is TRBV10-1 and J usage is TRBJ1-1, with 7 bases lining up with TRBD1. The CDR3 is 14 residues long. Germline V CDR1 and CDR2: WNHNN, SYGVQD (reference sequence). With 5 bases clipped from V and 4 bases from J, the junction kept 7 bases outside the gene matches. The CDR3 nucleotides are TGCGCCAGCAGTCCAACAGGGGATGTCACTGAAGCTTTCTTT. It is translated as CASSPTGDVTEAFF.

V usage is TRBV11-2 and J usage is TRBJ1-6, with D perhaps TRBD1 (5 bases). Trimming removed 5 bases at V and 10 bases at J, with 9 bases between. The CDR3 runs to 12 residues. CDR1 is SGHAT, CDR2 FQNNGV, per germline. The CDR3 bases are TGTGCCAGCAGCCGTTGGGGCTCACCCCTCCACTTT. Translation: CASSRWGSPLHF.

The V gene is TRBV30, the J gene TRBJ2-1; D gene uncertain. Between the trimmed V and J ends, which lost 4 bases and 4 bases, there was a span of 20 bases. The CDR3 is 16 residues long. Looked up from germline, CDR1 is GTSNPN and CDR2 is SVGIG (reference sequence). In DNA, the CDR3 is TGTGCCTGGATGCCCCGGGCCATACAAGTGTACAATGAGCAGTTCTTC. Translated: CAWMPRAIQVYNEQFF.

V gene TRBV13 combines with J gene TRBJ2-7, with 8 bases lining up with TRBD1. Germline loops: CDR1 PRHDT, CDR2 FYEKMQ (reference sequence). This CDR3 has 14 residues. With 5 bases clipped from V and 5 bases from J, the junction kept 8 bases outside the gene matches. The CDR3 coding sequence is TGTGCCAGCAGCCTTACAGGGGGGTACGACGAGCAGTACTTC. It yields the protein CASSLTGGYDEQYF.

The V gene is TRBV2, the J gene TRBJ2-7; 9 nucleotides line up with TRBD1. The CDR3 sequence is 14 residues long. Losses at the gene ends were 7 bases for V and 5 bases for J; bases not matched to a gene: 9. CDR1 is SNHLY, CDR2 FYNNEI, per germline. The CDR3 bases are TGTGCCAGCACACCCCGGGACAGGGTGAACGAGCAGTACTTC. Its protein is CASTPRDRVNEQYF.

The J gene is TRBJ1-1, the V gene TRBV9; the D gene is possibly TRBD1 (5 bases). Trimming took off 1 base at V and 0 bases at J, with 10 bases between the two ends. Germline CDR1 and CDR2: SGDLS and YYNGEE. The CDR3 consists of 15 residues. Here the CDR3 reads CASSVSGVMNTEAFF. The CDR3 region has the DNA TGTGCCAGCAGCGTATCGGGGGTCATGAACACTGAAGCTTTCTTT.

This clone occurred once. The rearrangement joins TRBV3-1 (or the pseudogene TRBV3-2) to TRBJ2-3; the D is unclear. V was shortened by 4 bases and J by 3 bases, with 17 bases between the two germline ends. In germline, CDR1 is LGHDT, CDR2 YNNKEL (reference sequence). There are 16 residues in the CDR3. CDR3: CASSPPRSKITDTQYF. For the CDR3, the DNA is TGTGCCAGCAGCCCCCCTAGATCAAAAATTACAGATACGCAGTATTTT.

This clone was counted once. The chain uses TRBV28 and TRBJ2-7; the D is unclear. Germline V gene lookup returns CDR1 MDHEN and CDR2 SYDVKM. Trimming cost V 2 bases and J 2 bases, with 4 bases left between them. The CDR3 is made up of 12 amino acids. CDR3 nucleotides: TGTGCCAGCAGTTTACCGCCCTACGAGCAGTACTTC. Encoded protein: CASSLPPYEQYF. The full variable domain, in which reference TRBV28 and TRBJ2-7 provide the parts outside the CDR3, is DVKVTQSSRYLVKRTGEKVFLECVQDMDHENMFWYRQDPGLGLRLIYFSYDVKMKEKGDIPEGYSVSREKKERFSLILESASTNQTSMYLCASSLPPYEQYFGPGTRLTVT.

The rearrangement uses TRBV6-5 and TRBJ1-5; possible D gene TRBD1, 6 bases. Trimming took 4 bases from V and 9 from J, leaving 16 bases between them. Germline V gives CDR1 MNHEY, CDR2 SVGAGI. This CDR3 is 14 amino acids long. The chain's CDR3 is CASSSRDTGGPQHF. DNA for the CDR3: TGTGCCAGCAGTTCCCGGGACACCGGGGGGCCCCAGCATTTT.

This chain joins TRBV12-3 or TRBV12-4 and TRBJ1-5; D unclear. V gave up 4 bases and J gave up 11 bases, with 15 bases separating them. This CDR3 spans 13 amino acids. The CDR3 region is CASSSDSGPSQHF. The CDR3 DNA reads TGTGCCAGCAGTTCCGACTCCGGACCTTCCCAGCATTTT.

The rearrangement joins TRBV28 to TRBJ2-5, with 8 positions matching TRBD1. The germline V gene has CDR1 MDHEN and CDR2 SYDVKM. The junction had 2 bases not matched to a gene; V was cut back by 3 bases and J by 5 bases. This CDR3 spans 13 amino acids. The CDR3: CASSFDRGETQYF. CDR3 DNA sequence: TGTGCCAGCAGTTTCGACAGGGGCGAGACCCAGTACTTC.